This is a list of T cell receptor beta chains from one sample in a study of cytomegalovirus exposure and HLA in healthy donors. The assay was immunoSEQ multiplex PCR, and TCRdb's table has in-frame clones only and misses some. The sample contains some 150,000 clones, under 70% of which appear only once. The material sequenced was PBMCs. The source of these receptors is a woman aged 25 to 45 in good health and CMV-seropositive. CDR3s include the opening cysteine and the closing phenylalanine or tryptophan.

CDR3,J,V
CASSLQMNTEAFF,TRBJ1-1,TRBV5-4
CASSLTPLAGVHEQYF,TRBJ2-7,TRBV28
CASSSQAPQGTNQPQHF,TRBJ1-5,TRBV18
CATQQAGDTAGEQFF,TRBJ2-1,TRBV6-6
CASSYFGGGVWEQYF,TRBJ2-7,TRBV6-5
CASSLDRTNTEAFF,TRBJ1-1,TRBV5-1
CASSPRGAATGNTIYF,TRBJ1-3,TRBV18
CAISESDNAGDGYTF,TRBJ1-2,TRBV10-3
CASSLPYDTQYF,TRBJ2-3,TRBV5-1
CASSPPGTQSDTQYF,TRBJ2-3,TRBV7-8
CAWEGSATKLFF,TRBJ1-4,TRBV30
CASISPGLAFMDEQFF,TRBJ2-1,TRBV2
CSARPWFF,TRBJ2-1,TRBV20-1
CASSSTGTGGYTF,TRBJ1-2,TRBV7-9
CASNPTGGAPETQYF,TRBJ2-5,TRBV6-6
CATKREDTEAFF,TRBJ1-1,TRBV6-5
CASSAGGQGYYGYTF,TRBJ1-2,TRBV2
CASSLASGQETQYF,TRBJ2-5,TRBV7-9